The T cell receptor beta chain described here comes from a study of T cell changes during pregnancy in multiple sclerosis. Method: immunoSEQ multiplex PCR; TCRdb's copy keeps in-frame clones and lacks some. The repertoire holds tens of thousands of clones, with approximately 92% as singletons. With 3 bases removed from V and 2 bases from J, the gap between germline ends came to 15 bases. Germline lookup yields CDR1 MNHNY and CDR2 SVGAGI (reference sequence). The CDR3 has 16 residues. Sequences were derived from peripheral blood, sampled in the second trimester of pregnancy. The receptor's source is a female donor in good health, enrolled as a control in a pregnancy study. V usage is TRBV6-6 and J usage is TRBJ2-3, with D possibly TRBD2 on 6 matching bases. This CDR3 is CASSYLRGGVTDTQYF. The DNA for the CDR3 is TGTGCCAGCAGTTATCTTAGGGGAGGTGTCACAGATACGCAGTATTTT.